One sample yielded the 23 T cell receptor beta chains listed below, sequenced in a study of shared clonotypes between healthy human individuals. Positively selected for CCR7, the CD45RO-negative cells used as naive CD8 cells excluded terminally differentiated effector memory CD45RA+ cells. Libraries were prepared by immunoSEQ multiplex PCR; TCRdb keeps only in-frame clonotypes and omits some of them. The sample records 2 million to 2.5 million clones, 85% to 95% being singletons. Specimen: naive CD8+ T cells from PBMCs. Receptors were obtained from a man younger than 35 in good health. Some clones in this sample may be carry-over from other donors' samples.

The chain is built from TRBV13 and TRBJ2-3, with 7 bases lining up with TRBD2. The J segment lost 2 bases and the V segment lost 4 bases, leaving 12 bases of the junction unmatched. Germline loops: CDR1 PRHDT, CDR2 FYEKMQ (reference sequence). The CDR3 is 17 residues long. Written as DNA, the CDR3 is TGTGCCAGCAGCTCCGGACTAGAAGTAGCTTACACAGATACGCAGTATTTT. It encodes CASSSGLEVAYTDTQYF.

The chain combines TRBV4-2 with TRBJ2-1; D is unclear. V was clipped by 4 bases and J by 8 bases, with 18 bases between them. Germline V gene sequence: CDR1 LGHNA, CDR2 YNFKEQ. The CDR3 consists of 15 residues. In DNA, the CDR3 is TGTGCCAGCAGCCCCGCCTATACTAACGCGGATGAGCAGTTCTTC. Protein: CASSPAYTNADEQFF.

As to this clone: The identical CDR3 is also encoded by other nucleotide sequences in the sample. V gene TRBV18 combines with J gene TRBJ1-2; D call uncertain. The CDR3 length is 13 residues. Germline V CDR1 and CDR2: KGHSH, LQKENI. The V end was cut by 0 bases, the J end by 2 bases, with 4 bases between. The CDR3 loop is CASSPPENYGYTF. As DNA, the CDR3 is TGTGCCAGCTCACCACCGGAAAACTATGGCTACACCTTC.

The V and J genes are TRBV13 and TRBJ1-1, with a tentative D call TRBD1 (5 bases). The V and J ends lost 4 bases and 3 bases respectively, with 15 bases between them. This CDR3 comprises 15 residues. Per the germline V gene, CDR1 is PRHDT and CDR2 is FYEKMQ (reference sequence). DNA of the CDR3: TGTGCCAGCAGCTCTAGTGGGGGATGGGACACTGAAGCTTTCTTT. The encoded protein is CASSSSGGWDTEAFF.

V usage is TRBV19 and J usage is TRBJ1-2; 7 bases match TRBD1. The junction had 13 bases not matched to a gene; V was cut back by 0 bases and J by 6 bases. Germline loops: CDR1 LNHDA, CDR2 SQIVND (reference sequence). This CDR3 contains 17 residues. CDR3 coding DNA: TGTGCCAGTAGTATAGACTACGACAGGGTCGGGTCGAATGGCTACACCTTC. Amino acids: CASSIDYDRVGSNGYTF.

This clone occurred once. The chain employs TRBV9 and TRBJ2-7, with D tentatively TRBD2 (5 bases). Germline V gives CDR1 SGDLS, CDR2 YYNGEE. Trimming removed 4 bases from V and 0 bases from J, with 20 bases in between. This CDR3 comprises 17 residues. The CDR3 sequence: CASSPGPATGSSYEQYF. As DNA, the CDR3 is TGTGCCAGCAGCCCAGGTCCCGCGACGGGGAGCTCCTACGAGCAGTACTTC.

Concerning this clone itself: The sample contains more than one DNA sequence encoding this CDR3. The gene calls are TRBV7-9 and TRBJ2-1; no firm D call. Germline CDR1 and CDR2: SEHNR and FQNEAQ (reference sequence). The V end was cut by 5 bases, the J end by 7 bases, with 3 bases between. This CDR3 is 10 amino acids long. The DNA for the CDR3 is TGTGCCAGCAGCGCTAATGAGCAGTTCTTC. Protein: CASSANEQFF.

The chain has TRBV27 and TRBJ2-2; TRBD1 is a possible D gene (5 bases). The germline V and J ends were trimmed by 2 bases and 1 base, with 11 bases remaining between them. Germline V gene sequence: CDR1 MNHEY, CDR2 SMNVEV (reference sequence). This CDR3 is built from 16 residues. In DNA, the CDR3 is TGTGCCAGCAGTTTAGGTGGGGCAGGGAACACCGGGGAGCTGTTTTTT. Amino acid sequence: CASSLGGAGNTGELFF.

The rearrangement links TRBV2 to TRBJ2-7; a possible D gene is TRBD2 (6 bases). The CDR3 runs 13 residues. Germline CDR1 is SNHLY and CDR2 is FYNNEI. Trimming pared 8 bases from V and 3 bases from J, leaving 14 bases between. The CDR3, as DNA: TGTGCCAGCGCGGCGGCCGGGAGCTACGAGCAGTACTTC. Protein product: CASAAAGSYEQYF.

The rearrangement links TRBV30 to TRBJ2-3; 12 nucleotides match TRBD2. Trimming at V came to 2 bases and at J to 6 bases, leaving 15 bases not matched to a gene. Per the germline V gene, CDR1 is GTSNPN and CDR2 is SVGIG (reference sequence). The CDR3 has 18 amino acids. This CDR3 reads CAWSSGGATSGSLDTQYF. The CDR3 region has the DNA TGTGCCTGGAGTTCGGGGGGGGCGACTAGCGGGAGTTTGGATACGCAGTATTTT.

This clone came up once. The chain joins TRBV15 to TRBJ2-5, with TRBD1 identical over 9 bases. The germline CDR1 and CDR2 sequences are LNHNV and YYDKDF (reference sequence). CDR3 length: 22 amino acids. The J segment lost 2 bases and the V segment lost 5 bases, leaving 27 bases of the junction unmatched. The CDR3: CATSSMSGQGLVTSFSQETQYF. The CDR3 bases are TGTGCCACCAGCTCAATGAGCGGACAGGGGCTCGTTACTAGCTTCAGTCAAGAGACCCAGTACTTC.

This sequence joins TRBV28 and TRBJ2-7, with TRBD1 matching over 9 bases. The CDR3 extends over 14 amino acids. The V gene's germline CDR1 is MDHEN and CDR2 SYDVKM. Trimming took 4 bases from V and 3 from J; bases not matched to a gene: 4. In DNA, the CDR3 is TGTGCCAGCAGTTCCTGGGACAGGGTCTACGAGCAGTACTTC. It yields the protein CASSSWDRVYEQYF.

On this clone: The sample holds other DNA sequences that translate to the same CDR3. The V gene is TRBV28, the J gene TRBJ1-5; no reliable D call. This CDR3 comprises 13 residues. The germline V gene encodes CDR1 MDHEN and CDR2 SYDVKM. V gave up 2 bases and J gave up 6 bases, with 8 bases separating them. CDR3 in amino acids: CASSLRGFQPQHF. The CDR3 region has the DNA TGTGCCAGCAGTTTACGAGGGTTTCAGCCCCAGCATTTT.

This clone was seen a handful of times. As DNA, the CDR3 is TGTGCCAGCAGCTTAGATCGGGGAGGGCAGATGAACACTGAAGCTTTCTTT. This sequence encodes CASSLDRGGQMNTEAFF. This chain uses TRBV7-9 with TRBJ1-1; no reliable D call. Germline-derived CDR1 and CDR2 are SEHNR and FQNEAQ (reference sequence). This CDR3 has 17 amino acids. The V and J ends lost 1 base and 0 bases respectively, with 15 bases between them.

With respect to this clone: This specimen includes other DNA sequences encoding the same CDR3. The chain uses TRBV13 and TRBJ2-7, with D possibly matching TRBD1 (6 bases). Germline CDR1 PRHDT, CDR2 FYEKMQ (reference sequence). CDR3 length: 13 residues. Trimming pared 3 bases from V and 2 bases from J, leaving 8 bases between. CDR3 amino acids: CASSLGQTYEQYF. The CDR3 bases are TGTGCCAGCAGCTTGGGACAAACCTACGAGCAGTACTTC.

V and J are TRBV9 and TRBJ2-2; D not certain. The germline CDR1 and CDR2 sequences are SGDLS and YYNGEE. V lost 0 bases and J lost 5, with 5 bases in between. This CDR3 region has 13 residues. In DNA form, the CDR3 reads TGTGCCAGCAGCGTAGCTGCTACCGGGGAGCTGTTTTTT. Translated, it gives CASSVAATGELFF. The complete variable domain, with remaining parts taken from reference TRBV9 and TRBJ2-2, reads DSGVTQTPKHLITATGQRVTLRCSPRSGDLSVYWYQQSLDQGLQFLIQYYNGEERAKGNILERFSAQQFPDLHSELNLSSLELGDSALYFCASSVAATGELFFGEGSRLTVL.

The chain employs TRBV7-8 and TRBJ2-2, with D perhaps being TRBD1 or TRBD2 (5 bases each). CDR1 is SGHVS and CDR2 is FQNEAQ in the germline V gene. The CDR3 runs 17 residues. Trimming left V 5 bases short and J 6 bases short, with 22 bases between. The CDR3 spells CASSENPGRRPPGELFF. The CDR3 nucleotides read TGTGCCAGCAGCGAAAACCCGGGACGGAGGCCCCCCGGGGAGCTGTTTTTT. Together with reference TRBV7-8 and TRBJ2-2, the CDR3 gives the full variable domain: GAGVSQSPRYKVAKRGQDVALRCDPISGHVSLFWYQQALGQGPEFLTYFQNEAQLDKSGLPSDRFFAERPEGSVSTLKIQRTQQEDSAVYLCASSENPGRRPPGELFFGEGSRLTVL.

The J gene is TRBJ2-1, the V gene TRBV7-6; 12 bases align to TRBD2. CDR3 size: 16 residues. Germline trimming cut 5 bases from V and 8 bases from J; bases unmatched to any gene: 10. CDR1 SGHVS and CDR2 FNYEAQ come from the germline V gene. The CDR3: CASSPELAGGFDEQFF. DNA for the CDR3: TGTGCCAGCAGCCCCGAACTAGCGGGAGGTTTCGATGAGCAGTTCTTC.

This chain uses TRBV11-1 with TRBJ2-1; 9 nucleotides match TRBD2. This CDR3 comprises 15 residues. The V gene's germline CDR1 is SGHAT and CDR2 FQDESV (reference sequence). Germline trimming cut 6 bases from V and 4 bases from J; bases unmatched to any gene: 7. As DNA, the CDR3 is TGTGCCAGCAGTGGTCGGACTAGCGCGTACAATGAGCAGTTCTTC. Residues: CASSGRTSAYNEQFF.

This sequence joins TRBV9 and TRBJ2-3; TRBD2 aligns across 10 bases. Trimming cost V 2 bases and J 4 bases; bases outside gene matches: 7. CDR3 size: 16 residues. Germline values: CDR1 SGDLS, CDR2 YYNGEE. The CDR3, as DNA: TGTGCCAGCAGCGTGACCCAGCGGGAGGGCCCAGATACGCAGTATTTT. Translated, it gives CASSVTQREGPDTQYF.

The rearrangement uses TRBV25-1 and TRBJ2-7; D is undetermined. From germline, CDR1 is MGHDK and CDR2 SYGVNS. The CDR3 runs 12 residues. Trimming removed 2 bases from V and 3 bases from J, with 5 bases in between. CDR3 coding DNA: TGTGCCAGCAGTGAACTAAACTACGAGCAGTACTTC. Protein: CASSELNYEQYF.

The rearrangement uses TRBV11-2 and TRBJ1-2, with D uncertain. The V gene's germline CDR1 is SGHAT and CDR2 FQNNGV. The CDR3 is 12 residues long. The ends were cut back, 3 bases at V and 9 bases at J, with 11 bases in the middle. In DNA, the CDR3 is TGTGCCAGCAGCTTGACGGGCGGTCGCTACACCTTC. Translation gives CASSLTGGRYTF.

This clone occurred once. This chain connects TRBV4-2 to TRBJ1-4; D uncertain. The CDR3 length is 18 residues. Trimming stripped 0 bases from V and 2 bases from J, with 16 bases between. The germline gives CDR1 LGHNA, CDR2 YNFKEQ. Here the CDR3 DNA reads TGTGCCAGCAGCCAAGAGCAGCCGATACTAAGTACTAATGAAAAACTGTTTTTT. As protein: CASSQEQPILSTNEKLFF.